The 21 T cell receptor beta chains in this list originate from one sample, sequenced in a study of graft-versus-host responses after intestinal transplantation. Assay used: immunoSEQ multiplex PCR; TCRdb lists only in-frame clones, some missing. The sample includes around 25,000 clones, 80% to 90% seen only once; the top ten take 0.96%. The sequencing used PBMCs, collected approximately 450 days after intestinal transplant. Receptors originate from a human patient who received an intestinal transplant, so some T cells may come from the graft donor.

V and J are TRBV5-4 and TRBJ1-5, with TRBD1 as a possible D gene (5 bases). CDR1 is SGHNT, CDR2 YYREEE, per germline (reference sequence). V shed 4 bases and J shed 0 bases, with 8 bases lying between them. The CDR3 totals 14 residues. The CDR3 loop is CASSRDGSNQPQHF. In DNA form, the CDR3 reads TGTGCCAGCAGCCGGGACGGTAGCAATCAGCCCCAGCATTTT.

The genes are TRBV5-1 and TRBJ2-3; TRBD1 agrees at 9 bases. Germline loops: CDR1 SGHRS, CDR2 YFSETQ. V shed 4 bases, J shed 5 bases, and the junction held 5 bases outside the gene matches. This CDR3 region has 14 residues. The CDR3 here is CASSPRTGEDTQYF. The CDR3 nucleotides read TGCGCCAGCAGCCCTAGGACAGGGGAAGATACGCAGTATTTT.

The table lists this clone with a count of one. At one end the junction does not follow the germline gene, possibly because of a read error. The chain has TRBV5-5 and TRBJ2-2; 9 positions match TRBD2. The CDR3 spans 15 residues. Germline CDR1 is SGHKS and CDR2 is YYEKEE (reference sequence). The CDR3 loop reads CASNLRLAETGELFF. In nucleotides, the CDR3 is TGTGCCAGCAACTTGAGACTAGCGGAAACCGGGGAGCTGTTTTTT.

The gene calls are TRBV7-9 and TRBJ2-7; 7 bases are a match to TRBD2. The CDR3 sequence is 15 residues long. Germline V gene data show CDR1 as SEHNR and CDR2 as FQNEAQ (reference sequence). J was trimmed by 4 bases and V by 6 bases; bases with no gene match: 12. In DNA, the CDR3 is TGTGCCAGCAGACGATTTAGCGGGCCAGCTTACGAGCAGTACTTC. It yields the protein CASRRFSGPAYEQYF. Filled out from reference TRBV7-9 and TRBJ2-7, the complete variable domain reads DTGVSQNPRHKITKRGQNVTFRCDPISEHNRLYWYRQTLGQGPEFLTYFQNEAQLEKSRLLSDRFSAERPKGSFSTLEIQRTEQGDSAMYLCASRRFSGPAYEQYFGPGTRLTVT.

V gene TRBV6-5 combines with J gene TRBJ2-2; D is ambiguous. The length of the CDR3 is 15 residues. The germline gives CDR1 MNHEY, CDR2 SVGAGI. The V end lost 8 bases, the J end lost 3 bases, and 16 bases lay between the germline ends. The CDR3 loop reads CASDPPEWDTGELFF. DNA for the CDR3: TGTGCCAGCGATCCCCCTGAATGGGACACCGGGGAGCTGTTTTTT.

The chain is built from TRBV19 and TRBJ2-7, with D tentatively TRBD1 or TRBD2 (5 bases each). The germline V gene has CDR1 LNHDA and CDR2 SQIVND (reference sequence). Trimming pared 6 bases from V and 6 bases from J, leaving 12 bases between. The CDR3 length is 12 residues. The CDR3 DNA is TGTGCCAGTAGGCTCTCCGGGGCCGAGCAGTACTTC. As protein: CASRLSGAEQYF.

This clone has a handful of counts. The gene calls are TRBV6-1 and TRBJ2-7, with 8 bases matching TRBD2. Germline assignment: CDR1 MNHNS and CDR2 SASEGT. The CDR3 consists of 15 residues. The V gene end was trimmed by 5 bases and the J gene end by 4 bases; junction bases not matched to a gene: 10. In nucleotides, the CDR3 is TGTGCCAGCAGTATGGACGGGGGGGAGCATTACGAGCAGTACTTC. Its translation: CASSMDGGEHYEQYF.

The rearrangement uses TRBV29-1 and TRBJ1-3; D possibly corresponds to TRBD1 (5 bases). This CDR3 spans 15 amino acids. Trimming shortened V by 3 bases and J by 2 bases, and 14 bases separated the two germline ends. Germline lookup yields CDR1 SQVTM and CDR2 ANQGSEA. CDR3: CSVESRGSPGNTIYF. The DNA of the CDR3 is TGCAGCGTTGAGTCCCGGGGCAGCCCTGGAAACACCATATATTTT.

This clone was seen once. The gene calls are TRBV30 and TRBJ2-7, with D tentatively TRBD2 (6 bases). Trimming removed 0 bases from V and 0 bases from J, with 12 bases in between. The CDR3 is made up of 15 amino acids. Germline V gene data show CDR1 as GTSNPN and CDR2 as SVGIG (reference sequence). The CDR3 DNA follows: TGTGCCTGGAGTGTACTAGCAGGCCACTCCTACGAGCAGTACTTC. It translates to CAWSVLAGHSYEQYF.

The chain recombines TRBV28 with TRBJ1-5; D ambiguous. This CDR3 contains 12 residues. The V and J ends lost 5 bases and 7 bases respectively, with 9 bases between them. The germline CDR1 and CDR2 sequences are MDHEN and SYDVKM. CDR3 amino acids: CASSLPAQPQHF. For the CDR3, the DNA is TGTGCCAGCAGTCTTCCAGCGCAGCCCCAGCATTTT.

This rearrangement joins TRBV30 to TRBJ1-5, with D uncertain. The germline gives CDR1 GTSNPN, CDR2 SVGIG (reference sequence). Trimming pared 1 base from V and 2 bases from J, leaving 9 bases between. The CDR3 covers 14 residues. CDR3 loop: CAWSEGGGNQPQHF. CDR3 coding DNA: TGTGCCTGGAGTGAGGGCGGGGGCAATCAGCCCCAGCATTTT.

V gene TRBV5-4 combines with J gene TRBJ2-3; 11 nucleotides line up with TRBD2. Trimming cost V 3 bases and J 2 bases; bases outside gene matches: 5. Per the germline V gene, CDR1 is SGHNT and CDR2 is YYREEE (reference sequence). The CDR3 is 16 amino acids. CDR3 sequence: CASSSTSGSITDTQYF. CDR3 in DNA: TGTGCCAGCAGCTCCACTAGCGGGAGTATCACAGATACGCAGTATTTT.

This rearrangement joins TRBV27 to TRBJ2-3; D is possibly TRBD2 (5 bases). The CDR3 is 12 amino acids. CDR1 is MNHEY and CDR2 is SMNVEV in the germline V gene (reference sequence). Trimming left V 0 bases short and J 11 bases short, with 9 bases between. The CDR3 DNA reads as TGTGCCAGCAGTTTATCTTCGGGAAGGCAGTATTTT. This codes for CASSLSSGRQYF.

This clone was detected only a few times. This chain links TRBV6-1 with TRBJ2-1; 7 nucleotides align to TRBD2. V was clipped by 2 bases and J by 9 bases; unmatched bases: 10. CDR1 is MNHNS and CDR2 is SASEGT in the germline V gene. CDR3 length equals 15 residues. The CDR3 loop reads CASSERREWSGEQFF. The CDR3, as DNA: TGTGCCAGCAGTGAAAGGCGGGAGTGGAGCGGTGAGCAGTTCTTC.

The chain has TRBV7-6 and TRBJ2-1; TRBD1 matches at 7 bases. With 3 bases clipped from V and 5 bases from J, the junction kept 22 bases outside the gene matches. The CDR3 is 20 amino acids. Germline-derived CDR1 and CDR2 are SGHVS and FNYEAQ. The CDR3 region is CASSFFSYRGVGWSNNEQFF. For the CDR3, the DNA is TGTGCCAGCAGCTTTTTTAGTTACAGGGGAGTGGGTTGGTCGAACAATGAGCAGTTCTTC.

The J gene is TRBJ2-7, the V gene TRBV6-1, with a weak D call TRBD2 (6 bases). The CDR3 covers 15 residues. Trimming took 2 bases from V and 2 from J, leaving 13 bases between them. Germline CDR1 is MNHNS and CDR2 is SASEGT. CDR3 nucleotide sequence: TGTGCCAGCAGTGAAAGTCGCGGGGTCGCCTACGAGCAGTACTTC. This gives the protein CASSESRGVAYEQYF.

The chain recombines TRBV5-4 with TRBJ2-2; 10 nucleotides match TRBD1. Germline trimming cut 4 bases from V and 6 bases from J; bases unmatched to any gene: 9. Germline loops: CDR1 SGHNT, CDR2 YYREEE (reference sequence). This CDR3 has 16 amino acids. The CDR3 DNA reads TGTGCCAGCAGCCCTCCCGGGACAGGGGCCCCCGGGGAGCTGTTTTTT. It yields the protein CASSPPGTGAPGELFF. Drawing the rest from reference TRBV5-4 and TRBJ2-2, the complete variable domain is ETGVTQSPTHLIKTRGQQVTLRCSSQSGHNTVSWYQQALGQGPQFIFQYYREEENGRGNFPPRFSGLQFPNYSSELNVNALELDDSALYLCASSPPGTGAPGELFFGEGSRLTVL.

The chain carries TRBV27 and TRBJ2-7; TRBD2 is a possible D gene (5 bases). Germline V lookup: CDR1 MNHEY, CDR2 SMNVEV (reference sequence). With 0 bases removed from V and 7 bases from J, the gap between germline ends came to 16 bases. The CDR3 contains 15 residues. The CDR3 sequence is CASSLSGRSMWEQYF. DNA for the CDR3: TGTGCCAGCAGTTTATCTGGGAGATCTATGTGGGAGCAGTACTTC.

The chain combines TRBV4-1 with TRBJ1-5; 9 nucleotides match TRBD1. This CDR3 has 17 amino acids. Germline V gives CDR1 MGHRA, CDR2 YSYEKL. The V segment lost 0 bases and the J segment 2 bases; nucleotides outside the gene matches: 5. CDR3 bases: TGCGCCAGCAGCCAAGAAAAAAGGACAGGGGGCAATCAGCCCCAGCATTTT. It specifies CASSQEKRTGGNQPQHF.

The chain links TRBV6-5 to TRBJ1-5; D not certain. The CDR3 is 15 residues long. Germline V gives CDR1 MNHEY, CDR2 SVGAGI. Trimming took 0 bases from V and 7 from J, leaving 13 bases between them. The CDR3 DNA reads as TGTGCCAGCAGTTACTCGTTCGGGGTGGGGCAGCCCCAGCATTTT. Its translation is CASSYSFGVGQPQHF.

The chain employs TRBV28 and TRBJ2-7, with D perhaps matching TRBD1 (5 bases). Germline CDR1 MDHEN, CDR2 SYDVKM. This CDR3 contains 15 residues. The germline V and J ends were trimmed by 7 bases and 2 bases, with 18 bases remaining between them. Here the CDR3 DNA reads TGTGCCAGCACCCCTCAGGGTGTGTCGACCTACGAGCAGTACTTC. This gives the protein CASTPQGVSTYEQYF.